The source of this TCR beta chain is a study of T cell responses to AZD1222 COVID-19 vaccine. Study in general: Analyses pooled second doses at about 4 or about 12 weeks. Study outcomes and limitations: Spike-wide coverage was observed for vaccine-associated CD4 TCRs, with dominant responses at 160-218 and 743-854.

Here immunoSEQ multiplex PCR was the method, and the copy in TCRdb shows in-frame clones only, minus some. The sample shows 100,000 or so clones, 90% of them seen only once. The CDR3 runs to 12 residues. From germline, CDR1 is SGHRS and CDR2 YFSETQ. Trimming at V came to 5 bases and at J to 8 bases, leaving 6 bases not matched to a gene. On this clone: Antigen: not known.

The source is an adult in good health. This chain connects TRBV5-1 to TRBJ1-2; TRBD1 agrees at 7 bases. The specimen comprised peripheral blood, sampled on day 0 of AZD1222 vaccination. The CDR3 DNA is TGCGCCAGCAGTTACGACAGGGTCGGCTACACCTTC. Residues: CASSYDRVGYTF.